The 23 T cell receptor beta chains in this list originate from one sample, sequenced in a study of T cells in localized non-small cell lung cancer. Profiling relied on immunoSEQ multiplex PCR, and the TCRdb table lists in-frame clones only, not all of them. The repertoire has around 26,000 clones, roughly 90% of them found once; the top ten carry approximately 2.7%. The sample in question was peripheral blood, obtained before any cancer treatment. The receptors were gathered from a woman aged 18-55 years with stage I lung adenocarcinoma.

This sequence joins TRBV14 and TRBJ2-5; D is unclear. This CDR3 contains 14 residues. CDR1 is SGHDN and CDR2 is FVKESK in the germline V gene. V was shortened by 1 base and J by 1 base, with 7 bases between the two germline ends. The CDR3 protein is CASSQGPLQETQYF. CDR3 sequence (DNA): TGTGCCAGCAGCCAAGGTCCCCTCCAAGAGACCCAGTACTTC.

The J gene is TRBJ2-3, the V gene TRBV15; possibly TRBD1 for D (6 bases). Between the trimmed V and J ends, which lost 3 bases and 1 base, there was a span of 17 bases. Germline CDR1 LNHNV, CDR2 YYDKDF (reference sequence). The CDR3 is made up of 17 amino acids. The CDR3 DNA sequence: TGTGCCACCAGCAGGCCCGCAACAGGGCTGGGCACAGATACGCAGTATTTT. Its protein product is CATSRPATGLGTDTQYF.

The chain uses TRBV4-1 and TRBJ1-3; no clear D. The germline CDR1 and CDR2 sequences are MGHRA and YSYEKL. This CDR3 spans 11 amino acids. V was trimmed by 6 bases and J by 1 base, leaving 1 base between them. The CDR3 region is CASSSGNTIYF. The CDR3 DNA sequence: TGCGCCAGCAGTTCTGGAAACACCATATATTTT.

The chain's CDR3 is CASSARGLASYNEQFF. The CDR3 nucleotides read TGTGCCAGCAGTGCCCGGGGGCTAGCCTCCTACAATGAGCAGTTCTTC. The chain is built from TRBV2 and TRBJ2-1; D may match TRBD1 or TRBD2 (6 bases each). With 4 bases removed from V and 0 bases from J, the gap between germline ends came to 13 bases. Looked up from germline, CDR1 is SNHLY and CDR2 is FYNNEI. The CDR3 loop spans 16 amino acids.

The chain uses TRBV6-5 and TRBJ2-1; 10 bases match TRBD2. Per germline, CDR1 MNHEY and CDR2 SVGAGI. The V and J ends lost 6 bases and 9 bases, in that order; junction bases with no gene match: 5. CDR3 length: 13 residues. In DNA, the CDR3 is TGTGCCAGCAGACAGCGGGAGGGCTCTGAGCAGTTCTTC. The encoded protein is CASRQREGSEQFF.

The chain employs TRBV29-1 and TRBJ2-7, with D uncertain. V was pared by 2 bases and J by 0 bases, with 8 bases between. Germline-derived CDR1 and CDR2 are SQVTM and ANQGSEA. The CDR3 has 13 residues. The CDR3 protein is CSVETENSYEQYF. CDR3 coding DNA: TGCAGCGTTGAAACGGAAAACTCCTACGAGCAGTACTTC.

V is TRBV5-1 and J is TRBJ1-1; D not resolved. Germline V gives CDR1 SGHRS, CDR2 YFSETQ. The CDR3 covers 13 residues. V was pared by 1 base and J by 0 bases, with 4 bases between. This CDR3 is CASSLKVNTEAFF. DNA for the CDR3: TGCGCCAGCAGCTTGAAGGTGAACACTGAAGCTTTCTTT.

The chain has TRBV30 and TRBJ2-7, with TRBD2 matching 9 bases. The CDR3 is 14 amino acids. The V gene end was trimmed by 3 bases and the J gene end by 5 bases; junction bases not matched to a gene: 8. The germline CDR1 and CDR2 sequences are GTSNPN and SVGIG (reference sequence). DNA for the CDR3: TGTGCCTGGAGCCTCCGGGGCGGGAGGGACGAGCAGTACTTC. Amino acids: CAWSLRGGRDEQYF.

The V gene is TRBV19, the J gene TRBJ2-1; 13 bases align to TRBD2. V gave up 5 bases and J gave up 10 bases; unmatched junction bases: 20. Germline V gene lookup returns CDR1 LNHDA and CDR2 SQIVND (reference sequence). The CDR3 loop spans 19 amino acids. CDR3 amino acids: CASSARLPQLAGGPREQFF. CDR3 nucleotides: TGTGCCAGTAGTGCGAGGTTACCCCAACTAGCGGGAGGGCCCAGGGAGCAGTTCTTC.

V usage is TRBV6-5 and J usage is TRBJ1-3; D ambiguous. Germline CDR1 and CDR2: MNHEY and SVGAGI. The V end lost 6 bases, the J end lost 0 bases, and 12 bases lay between the germline ends. This CDR3 is 15 amino acids long. Here the CDR3 DNA reads TGTGCCAGCAGCGCTAGACGGTACTCTGGAAACACCATATATTTT. Encoded protein: CASSARRYSGNTIYF.

The chain has TRBV18 and TRBJ2-7; 11 nucleotides align to TRBD1. V lost 5 bases, J lost 3 bases, and 3 bases stayed unmatched. Germline V gene sequence: CDR1 KGHSH, CDR2 LQKENI. The CDR3 contains 14 residues. This CDR3 is CASSEDRGLYEQYF. The CDR3 DNA reads as TGTGCCAGCTCAGAGGACAGGGGGCTCTACGAGCAGTACTTC.

The rearrangement joins TRBV2 to TRBJ2-3; D gene ambiguous. This CDR3 spans 16 amino acids. The germline V and J ends were trimmed by 2 bases and 6 bases, with 18 bases remaining between them. The germline CDR1 and CDR2 sequences are SNHLY and FYNNEI. Written as DNA, the CDR3 is TGTGCCAGCAGTGAATTCCAGAAATGGGTTTTGGATACGCAGTATTTT. Translating gives CASSEFQKWVLDTQYF.

This clone was seen just once. DNA for the CDR3: TGTGCCAGCAGCCTCCGACCGGGCCTAGGGGGAGATACGCAGTATTTT. Its translation is CASSLRPGLGGDTQYF. The rearrangement uses TRBV7-2 and TRBJ2-3, with a possible D match to TRBD1 (6 bases). Germline assignment: CDR1 SGHTA and CDR2 FQGNSA. The CDR3 has 16 residues. Trimming pared 5 bases from V and 5 bases from J, leaving 20 bases between.

V and J are TRBV7-2 and TRBJ1-1, with D perhaps matching TRBD1 (5 bases). Germline V gene sequence: CDR1 SGHTA, CDR2 FQGNSA. V was trimmed by 0 bases and J by 4 bases, leaving 15 bases between them. The CDR3 length is 16 residues. CDR3 loop: CASSLALEPRGTEAFF. CDR3 coding DNA: TGTGCCAGCAGCTTAGCCCTGGAACCTAGGGGCACTGAAGCTTTCTTT.

The chain combines TRBV18 with TRBJ1-1, with 7 positions matching TRBD1. The germline CDR1 and CDR2 sequences are KGHSH and LQKENI. V lost 1 base, J lost 6 bases, and 8 bases stayed unmatched. The CDR3 loop spans 15 amino acids. The CDR3 bases are TGTGCCAGCTCACCACAGGGGGCGTTCGGGTCTGAAGCTTTCTTT. Translated: CASSPQGAFGSEAFF.

This chain connects TRBV7-6 to TRBJ2-1, with TRBD2 identical over 11 bases. The CDR3 has 18 amino acids. V shed 0 bases, J shed 0 bases, and the junction held 4 bases outside the gene matches. The germline V gene has CDR1 SGHVS and CDR2 FNYEAQ. The CDR3 region is CASSLALAGGYSYNEQFF. The CDR3 DNA reads as TGTGCCAGCAGCTTAGCTCTAGCGGGAGGATACTCCTACAATGAGCAGTTCTTC.

V and J are TRBV7-6 and TRBJ2-2, with a possible D match to TRBD2 (6 bases). V lost 5 bases to trimming and J lost 1 base, with 14 bases between them. Germline-derived CDR1 and CDR2 are SGHVS and FNYEAQ. This CDR3 spans 16 amino acids. This chain's CDR3 is CASSPGALQNTGELFF. In DNA form, the CDR3 reads TGTGCCAGCAGCCCGGGAGCCTTACAGAACACCGGGGAGCTGTTTTTT.

This clone was observed a few times. This chain connects TRBV21-1 to TRBJ2-7; the table's TRBD2 call for D was not verified on the DNA. TRBV21-1 corresponds to a pseudogene. The CDR3 has 11 residues. Here the CDR3 DNA reads TGTGCCAGCAGCCCCCGAGGTTGGGGACTCTTC. Protein sequence: CASSPRGWGLF.

The chain employs TRBV6-5 and TRBJ2-3, with D tentatively TRBD1 (5 bases). Germline CDR1 is MNHEY and CDR2 is SVGAGI. The CDR3 is 14 residues long. V was trimmed by 5 bases and J by 2 bases, leaving 11 bases between them. The CDR3 DNA sequence: TGTGCCAGCAGTCTCCGACAGACCACAGATACGCAGTATTTT. It codes for CASSLRQTTDTQYF.

J is TRBJ1-1 and V is TRBV27, with D unresolved. Per germline, CDR1 MNHEY and CDR2 SMNVEV (reference sequence). Trimming removed 5 bases at V and 1 base at J, with 11 bases between. This CDR3 comprises 14 residues. CDR3 residues: CASSRVPENTEAFF. CDR3 nucleotide sequence: TGTGCCAGCAGTAGGGTGCCGGAGAACACTGAAGCTTTCTTT.

The V and J genes are TRBV9 and TRBJ1-1; D is possibly TRBD1 (6 bases). The V gene's germline CDR1 is SGDLS and CDR2 YYNGEE. The CDR3 has 13 amino acids. Trimming stripped 3 bases from V and 6 bases from J, with 12 bases between. This CDR3 is CASSGLAGAEAFF. CDR3 nucleotide sequence: TGTGCCAGCAGCGGTCTAGCAGGGGCTGAAGCTTTCTTT. Full variable domain (missing parts from reference TRBV9 and TRBJ1-1): DSGVTQTPKHLITATGQRVTLRCSPRSGDLSVYWYQQSLDQGLQFLIQYYNGEERAKGNILERFSAQQFPDLHSELNLSSLELGDSALYFCASSGLAGAEAFFGQGTRLTVV.

The J gene is TRBJ2-7, the V gene TRBV7-3; 11 bases match TRBD2. Trimming at V came to 10 bases and at J to 0 bases, leaving 11 bases not matched to a gene. The CDR3 runs 16 residues. The germline gives CDR1 SGHTA, CDR2 FQGTGA. CDR3 sequence: CATRNQGTSGSYEQYF. As DNA, the CDR3 is TGTGCCACCAGGAACCAGGGGACTAGCGGCTCCTACGAGCAGTACTTC.

Only one count was recorded for this clone. This sequence joins TRBV6-6 and TRBJ2-5; 9 bases line up with TRBD1. V shed 7 bases, J shed 5 bases, and the junction held 8 bases outside the gene matches. The CDR3 consists of 14 residues. Looked up from germline, CDR1 is MNHNY and CDR2 is SVGAGI (reference sequence). The CDR3: CASTRTGDGETQYF. As DNA, the CDR3 is TGTGCCAGCACCCGGACAGGGGATGGTGAGACCCAGTACTTC.